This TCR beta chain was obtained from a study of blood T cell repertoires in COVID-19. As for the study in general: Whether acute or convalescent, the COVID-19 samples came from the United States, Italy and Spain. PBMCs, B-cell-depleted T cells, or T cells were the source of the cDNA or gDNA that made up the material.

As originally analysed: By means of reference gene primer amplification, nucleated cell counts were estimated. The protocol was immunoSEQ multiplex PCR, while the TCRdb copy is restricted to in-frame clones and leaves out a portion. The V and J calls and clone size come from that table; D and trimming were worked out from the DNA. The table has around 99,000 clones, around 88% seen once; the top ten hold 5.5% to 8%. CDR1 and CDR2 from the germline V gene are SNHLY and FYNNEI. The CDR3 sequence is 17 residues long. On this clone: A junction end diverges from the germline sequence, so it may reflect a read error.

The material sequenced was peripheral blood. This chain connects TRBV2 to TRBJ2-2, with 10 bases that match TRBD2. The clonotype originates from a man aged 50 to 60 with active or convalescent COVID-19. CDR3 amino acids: CASSEEPGTSDTGELFF. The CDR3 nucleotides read TGTGCCAGCAGCGAAGAACCCGGGACTAGCGACACCGGGGAGCTGTTTTTT.